The sequence of this T cell receptor (beta chain) was determined in a study of response to subunit inactivated influenza vaccine. Trimming at V came to 2 bases and at J to 5 bases, leaving 10 bases not matched to a gene. The CDR3 sequence is 17 residues long. Looked up from germline, CDR1 is SEHNR and CDR2 is FQNEAQ (reference sequence). General study results and limits: Authors suggested few new T cells are recruited by each seasonal influenza vaccination.

Note on this clonotype: Antigen: not known.

Via MiXCR, TCRdb re-called the RT-PCR reads, giving one row per CDR3 protein. The sample consists of a few hundred thousand distinct CDR3 sequences, 22% of them appearing once. V and J are TRBV7-9 and TRBJ2-7, with 12 positions matching TRBD1. The receptor was derived from a man aged 50 to 75 who received an inactivated influenza vaccine. The sequences come from PBMCs from blood, collected less than 22 months after vaccination. The CDR3 nucleotides read TGTGCCAGCAGCTTAATAGCCGTGGGACAGGGGGCCCACGAGCAGTACTTC. Residues: CASSLIAVGQGAHEQYF.